Below, one T cell receptor beta chain is given with its context. A multiplex PCR was run with 60 Vbeta primers and 13 Jbeta primers. The repertoire was sequenced with immunoSEQ multiplex PCR; TCRdb's copy has only in-frame clones and lacks some. The sample shows about 160,000 clones, around 88% of them seen only once. In germline, CDR1 is MNHEY, CDR2 SMNVEV (reference sequence). V was shortened by 5 bases and J by 6 bases, with 16 bases between the two germline ends. The CDR3 loop spans 14 amino acids. This sample stems from a study of cytomegalovirus exposure and HLA in healthy donors. Sequenced input: PBMCs. This TCR was recovered from a woman aged 30 to 39 in good health and CMV-seronegative. The chain combines TRBV27 with TRBJ1-1; unclear D gene. The DNA for the CDR3 is TGTGCCAGCAGTGCCGGGGTAACTGGGGCTGAAGCTTTCTTT. It encodes CASSAGVTGAEAFF.